This record concerns one TCR beta chain sequence. Profiled with immunoSEQ multiplex PCR; TCRdb holds only in-frame clones, not every one. Here the sample spans over 100,000 clones, 65% to 90% being singletons. These data come from a study of blood T cell repertoires in COVID-19. Material for sequencing was peripheral blood. This TCR was recovered from an elderly woman with active or convalescent COVID-19.

The DNA for the CDR3 is TGTGCCTGGAGGTACCGGGACAGGGGGAATGAGCAGTTCTTC. This encodes CAWRYRDRGNEQFF. This rearrangement joins TRBV30 to TRBJ2-1, with TRBD1 matching 11 bases. V lost 3 bases, J lost 7 bases, and 5 bases stayed unmatched. From germline, CDR1 is GTSNPN and CDR2 SVGIG (reference sequence). CDR3 size: 14 residues.